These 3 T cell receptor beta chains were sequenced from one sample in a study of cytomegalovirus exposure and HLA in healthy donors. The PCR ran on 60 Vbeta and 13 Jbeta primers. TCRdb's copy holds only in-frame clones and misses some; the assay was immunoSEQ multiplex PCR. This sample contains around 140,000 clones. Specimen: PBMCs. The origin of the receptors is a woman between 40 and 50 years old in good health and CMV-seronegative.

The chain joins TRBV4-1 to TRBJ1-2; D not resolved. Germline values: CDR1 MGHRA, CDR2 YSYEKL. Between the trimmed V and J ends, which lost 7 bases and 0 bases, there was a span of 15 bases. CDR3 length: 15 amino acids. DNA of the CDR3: TGCGCCAGCACCCTCGGGTCACCAGCTAACTATGGCTACACCTTC. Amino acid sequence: CASTLGSPANYGYTF.

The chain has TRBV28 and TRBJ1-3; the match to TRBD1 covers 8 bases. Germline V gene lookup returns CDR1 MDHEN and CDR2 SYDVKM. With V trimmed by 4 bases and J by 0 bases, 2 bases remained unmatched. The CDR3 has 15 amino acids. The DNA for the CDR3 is TGTGCCAGCAGTTCGACAGGGGTCTCTGGAAACACCATATATTTT. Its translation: CASSSTGVSGNTIYF.

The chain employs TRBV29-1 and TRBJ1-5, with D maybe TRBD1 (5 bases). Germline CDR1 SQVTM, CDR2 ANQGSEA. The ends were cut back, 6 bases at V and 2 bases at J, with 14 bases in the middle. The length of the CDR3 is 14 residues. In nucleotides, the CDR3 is TGCAGCGTCGGTCAGGGAACCCGCAATCAGCCCCAGCATTTT. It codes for CSVGQGTRNQPQHF.